This T cell receptor (beta chain) was identified during a study of CXCR3-negative and CXCR3-positive naive CD8 T cells. Study-wide results and limits: The study inferred TCR strength from TRB CDR3 properties and found comparable surface CD5 between naive subsets. CXCR3 expression partially decreased after cryopreservation; most assays used fresh PBMCs. Naive CXCR3-positive and CXCR3-negative cells shared similar TRBV-TRBJ usage, unlike memory cells.

With regard to this clonotype: The antigen is undetermined.

The CDR3 sequence is 15 residues long. Germline CDR1 reads DFQATT; CDR2 reads SNEGSKA (reference sequence). The CD45RO-CCR7+CD27+CD95- phenotype denoted naive CD8+ T cells. The authors made the TRB cDNA libraries by 5' RACE using UMI labels. TCRdb reprocessed the 5' RACE reads and stores each CDR3 protein as one record, lacking DNA. This sample contains 100,000 to 150,000 distinct CDR3 sequences. Sequences were obtained from naive CXCR3- CD8+ T cells from blood. Indicated subset: CD45RO-CCR7+CD27+CD95- naive CD8+ T cells lacking CXCR3 (TNR3-). The V and J genes are TRBV20-1 and TRBJ2-3; TCRdb reports TRBD1, a call that lacks DNA to check it against. The receptor was isolated from a human donor in good health. Some clones in this sample may be carry-over from other donors' samples. The CDR3 protein is CSARDWQGGTDTQYF.